The rows below give T cell receptor beta chains drawn from one sample of a study of T cell repertoires in cytomegalovirus infection. TCRdb ran MiXCR on the reads and lists one entry per CDR3 protein. The sample carries roughly 990,000 distinct CDR3 sequences, roughly 31% recorded once. No cognate antigen is known for these TCRs. Sequenced material: cultured CD8+ T cells from PBMCs, taken from culture after CMV antigen stimulation. The receptors were sampled from a human donor in good health (CMV status not recorded). Some clones in this sample may be carry-over from other donors' samples. Both conserved end residues are part of each CDR3. D genes are given only for firm matches. Clone size appears in some rows only: once, few, many, or a class for an expanded clone.

clone_size: -
j_call: TRBJ1-1
d_call: -
v_call: TRBV19
cdr3_aa: CASSMTQAEAFF
cdr3_nt: TGTGCCAGTAGTATGACTCAGGCGGAAGCTTTCTTT

clone_size: few
j_call: TRBJ2-3
d_call: TRBD2
v_call: TRBV12-5
cdr3_aa: CASALAGATGTDTQYF
cdr3_nt: TGTGCTAGTGCCCTAGCGGGGGCCACCGGGACAGATACGCAGTATTTT

clone_size: -
j_call: TRBJ2-3
d_call: -
v_call: TRBV15
cdr3_aa: CATSRVSWRRSTDTQYF
cdr3_nt: TGTGCCACCAGCAGAGTCTCCTGGCGTCGTAGCACAGATACGCAGTATTTT

clone_size: -
j_call: TRBJ2-1
d_call: -
v_call: TRBV7-3
cdr3_aa: CASSPTRNSYNEQFF
cdr3_nt: TGTGCCAGCAGCCCGACACGGAACTCCTACAATGAGCAGTTCTTC

clone_size: -
j_call: TRBJ1-1
d_call: TRBD1
v_call: TRBV7-9
cdr3_aa: CALQGPKTGMDTEAFF
cdr3_nt: TGTGCCCTACAGGGCCCGAAGACAGGGATGGACACTGAAGCTTTCTTT

clone_size: -
j_call: TRBJ2-3
d_call: TRBD1
v_call: TRBV7-9
cdr3_aa: CASRPQGPGTDTQYF
cdr3_nt: TGTGCCAGCAGACCACAGGGGCCGGGGACAGATACGCAGTATTTT

clone_size: few
j_call: TRBJ1-1
d_call: -
v_call: TRBV12-3/TRBV12-4
cdr3_aa: CASSFNGGGTEAFF
cdr3_nt: TGTGCCAGCAGTTTTAATGGGGGAGGGACTGAAGCTTTCTTT

clone_size: -
j_call: TRBJ2-7
d_call: TRBD1
v_call: TRBV19
cdr3_aa: CASSIGTGFSYEQYF
cdr3_nt: TGTGCCAGTAGTATCGGGACAGGGTTCTCCTACGAGCAGTACTTC

clone_size: -
j_call: TRBJ1-1
d_call: -
v_call: TRBV15
cdr3_aa: CATSRHWDGSEAFF
cdr3_nt: TGTGCCACCAGCAGACATTGGGACGGTTCTGAAGCTTTCTTT

clone_size: many
j_call: TRBJ2-6
d_call: -
v_call: TRBV7-2
cdr3_aa: CASSSKHRLVDVLTF
cdr3_nt: TGTGCCAGCAGCTCTAAACACCGTTTAGTGGACGTCCTGACTTTC

clone_size: few
j_call: TRBJ1-2
d_call: -
v_call: TRBV7-9
cdr3_aa: CASSATGSGIYGYTF
cdr3_nt: TGTGCCAGCAGCGCTACAGGGAGTGGGATCTATGGCTACACCTTC

clone_size: few
j_call: TRBJ1-1
d_call: -
v_call: TRBV28
cdr3_aa: CASSSRTDTEAFF
cdr3_nt: TGTGCCAGCAGTTCCCGGACCGACACTGAAGCTTTCTTT

clone_size: -
j_call: TRBJ1-5
d_call: -
v_call: TRBV12-3/TRBV12-4
cdr3_aa: CASRTGIHQPQHF
cdr3_nt: TGTGCCAGCAGAACAGGGATCCATCAGCCCCAGCATTTT

clone_size: -
j_call: TRBJ2-7
d_call: -
v_call: TRBV20-1
cdr3_aa: CSARPGRFQSYEQYF
cdr3_nt: TGCAGTGCTAGACCCGGCCGGTTTCAGTCCTACGAGCAGTACTTC

clone_size: -
j_call: TRBJ2-7
d_call: -
v_call: TRBV7-9
cdr3_aa: CASSLVWVSYEQYF
cdr3_nt: TGTGCCAGCAGCTTAGTGTGGGTCTCCTACGAGCAGTACTTC

clone_size: -
j_call: TRBJ1-1
d_call: -
v_call: TRBV4-1
cdr3_aa: CASSLLGHSNTEAFF
cdr3_nt: TGCGCCAGCAGCCTCCTCGGACACTCGAACACTGAAGCTTTCTTT

clone_size: many
j_call: TRBJ1-6
d_call: -
v_call: TRBV11-2
cdr3_aa: CASSLVPGRIWEPLHF
cdr3_nt: TGTGCCAGCAGCTTAGTCCCCGGAAGGATCTGGGAACCCCTCCACTTT